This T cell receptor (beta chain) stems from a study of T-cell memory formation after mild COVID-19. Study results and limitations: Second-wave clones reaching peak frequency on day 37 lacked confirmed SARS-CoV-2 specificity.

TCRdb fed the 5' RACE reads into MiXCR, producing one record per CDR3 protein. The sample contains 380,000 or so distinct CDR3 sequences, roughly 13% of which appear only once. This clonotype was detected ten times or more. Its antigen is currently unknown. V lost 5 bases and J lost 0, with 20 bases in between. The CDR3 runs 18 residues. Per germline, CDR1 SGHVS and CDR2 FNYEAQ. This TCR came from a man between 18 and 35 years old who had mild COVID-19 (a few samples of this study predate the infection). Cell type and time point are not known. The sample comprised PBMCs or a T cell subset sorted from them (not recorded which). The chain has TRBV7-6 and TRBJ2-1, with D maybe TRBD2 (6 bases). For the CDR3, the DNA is TGTGCCAGCAGCCCGAGGGACTTTTCCCGAAGCTCCTACAATGAGCAGTTCTTC. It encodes CASSPRDFSRSSYNEQFF.